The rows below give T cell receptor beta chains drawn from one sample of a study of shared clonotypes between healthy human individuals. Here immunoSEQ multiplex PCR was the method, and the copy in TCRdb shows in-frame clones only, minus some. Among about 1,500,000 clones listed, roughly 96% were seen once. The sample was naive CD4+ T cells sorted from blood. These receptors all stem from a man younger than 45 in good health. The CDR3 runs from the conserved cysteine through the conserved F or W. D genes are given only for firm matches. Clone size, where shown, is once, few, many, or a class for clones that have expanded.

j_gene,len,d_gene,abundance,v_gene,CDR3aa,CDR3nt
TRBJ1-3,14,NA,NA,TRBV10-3,CAISDRGSRNTIYF,TGTGCCATCAGTGACAGGGGTAGCCGAAACACCATATATTTT
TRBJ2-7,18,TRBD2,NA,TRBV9,CASSVGSSGDTDWYEQYF,TGTGCCAGCAGCGTAGGATCTAGCGGGGACACCGATTGGTACGAGCAGTACTTC
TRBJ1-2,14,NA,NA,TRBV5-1,CASSLVARGDGYTF,TGCGCCAGCAGCTTGGTGGCCAGGGGAGATGGCTACACCTTC
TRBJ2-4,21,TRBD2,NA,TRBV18,CASSPLPVGLIGGVAKNIQYF,TGTGCCAGCTCACCACTCCCCGTTGGCCTCATCGGGGGGGTAGCCAAAAACATTCAGTACTTC
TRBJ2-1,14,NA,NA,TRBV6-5,CASSYRQGFNEQFF,TGTGCCAGCAGTTACCGGCAGGGATTCAATGAGCAGTTCTTC
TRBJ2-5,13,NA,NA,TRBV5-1,CASLATDQETQYF,TGCGCCAGCCTTGCTACGGACCAAGAGACCCAGTACTTC
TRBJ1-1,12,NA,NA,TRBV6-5,CASSYVRGEAFF,TGTGCCAGCAGTTACGTCCGCGGTGAAGCTTTCTTT
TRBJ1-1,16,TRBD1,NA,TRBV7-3,CASSPSTGGRWTEAFF,TGTGCCAGCAGCCCCTCGACAGGGGGTCGCTGGACTGAAGCTTTCTTT
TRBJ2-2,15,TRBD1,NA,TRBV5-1,CASSSGQTNTGELFF,TGCGCCAGCAGCTCGGGACAGACAAACACCGGGGAGCTGTTTTTT
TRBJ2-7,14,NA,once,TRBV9,CASSRTSRSYEQYF,TGTGCCAGCAGCCGGACTTCTAGATCCTACGAGCAGTACTTC
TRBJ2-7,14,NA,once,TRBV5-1,CASSLDSVTYEQYF,TGCGCCAGCAGCTTGGATTCCGTAACCTACGAGCAGTACTTC
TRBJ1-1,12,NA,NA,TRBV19,CASTGWITEAFF,TGTGCCAGCACGGGGTGGATAACTGAAGCTTTCTTT
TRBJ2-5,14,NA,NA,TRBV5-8,CASSLGAGQETQYF,TGTGCCAGCAGCTTGGGGGCGGGCCAAGAGACCCAGTACTTC
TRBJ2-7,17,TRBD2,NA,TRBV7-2,CASSSWGGASGSYEQYF,TGTGCCAGCAGCTCATGGGGAGGGGCTAGCGGGAGCTACGAGCAGTACTTC
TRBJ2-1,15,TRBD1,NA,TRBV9,CASSSMGQGFNEQFF,TGTGCCAGCAGCTCAATGGGACAGGGTTTCAATGAGCAGTTCTTC
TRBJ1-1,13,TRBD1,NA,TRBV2,CASLVQGGTEAFF,TGTGCCAGCCTGGTCCAGGGGGGTACTGAAGCTTTCTTT
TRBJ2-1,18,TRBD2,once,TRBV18,CASSLSGTSGSPYNEQFF,TGTGCCAGCTCACTCTCCGGGACTAGCGGGAGCCCCTACAATGAGCAGTTCTTC
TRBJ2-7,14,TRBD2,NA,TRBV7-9,CASSLLAGDYEQYF,TGTGCCAGCAGCTTACTAGCGGGGGACTACGAGCAGTACTTC
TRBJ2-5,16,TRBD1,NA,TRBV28,CASSSETGEGFRTQYF,TGTGCCAGCAGCTCAGAGACAGGGGAAGGTTTTCGGACCCAGTACTTC
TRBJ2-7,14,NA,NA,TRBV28,CASSFAESSYEQYF,TGTGCCAGCAGTTTCGCGGAGAGCTCCTACGAGCAGTACTTC
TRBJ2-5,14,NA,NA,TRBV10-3,CAAATTGFQETQYF,TGTGCCGCCGCAACCACAGGGTTTCAAGAGACCCAGTACTTC
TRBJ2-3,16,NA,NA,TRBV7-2,CASSLFWESSTDTQYF,TGTGCCAGCAGCTTATTTTGGGAATCTAGCACAGATACGCAGTATTTT
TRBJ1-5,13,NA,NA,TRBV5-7,CASSTYGTRPQHF,TGTGCCAGCAGCACATATGGCACAAGGCCCCAGCATTTT
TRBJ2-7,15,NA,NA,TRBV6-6,CASSYYGTRFYEQYF,TGTGCCAGCAGTTACTACGGGACTCGGTTCTACGAGCAGTACTTC
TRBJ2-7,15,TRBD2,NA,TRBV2,CASTRLAGGDYEQYF,TGTGCCAGCACCAGACTAGCGGGAGGGGACTACGAGCAGTACTTC
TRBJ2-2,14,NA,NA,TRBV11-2,CASSLASGGGELFF,TGTGCCAGCAGCTTGGCGAGTGGGGGCGGGGAGCTGTTTTTT
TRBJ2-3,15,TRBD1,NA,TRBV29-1,CSVGQTGNRADTQYF,TGCAGCGTCGGTCAGACAGGGAACCGAGCAGATACGCAGTATTTT
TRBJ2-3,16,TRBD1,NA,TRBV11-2,CASSGDKRGRTDTQYF,TGTGCCAGCAGTGGGGATAAGAGGGGGCGGACAGATACGCAGTATTTT
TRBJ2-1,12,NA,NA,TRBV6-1,CASSVVYNEQFF,TGTGCCAGCAGTGTCGTTTACAATGAGCAGTTCTTC
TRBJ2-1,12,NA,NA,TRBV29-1,CSGAGTNNEQFF,TGCAGCGGGGCCGGGACCAACAATGAGCAGTTCTTC
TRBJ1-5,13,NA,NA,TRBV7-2,CASSLAGRQPQHF,TGTGCCAGCAGCTTAGCCGGACGTCAGCCCCAGCATTTT
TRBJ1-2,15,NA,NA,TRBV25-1,CASSEVGKGNYGYTF,TGTGCCAGCAGTGAAGTCGGGAAAGGGAACTATGGCTACACCTTC
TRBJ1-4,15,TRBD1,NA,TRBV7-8,CASSLIGQANEKLFF,TGTGCCAGCAGCTTAATAGGACAGGCTAATGAAAAACTGTTTTTT
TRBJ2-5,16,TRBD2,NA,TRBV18,CASSPRLAVNQETQYF,TGTGCCAGCTCGCCAAGACTAGCGGTTAACCAAGAGACCCAGTACTTC
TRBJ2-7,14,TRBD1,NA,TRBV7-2,CASSTWTGGYEQYF,TGTGCCAGCAGCACCTGGACAGGGGGCTACGAGCAGTACTTC
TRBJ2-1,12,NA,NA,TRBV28,CASSLIRERQFF,TGTGCCAGCAGTTTAATACGGGAGAGGCAGTTCTTC
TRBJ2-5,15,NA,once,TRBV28,CASSRRGGAQETQYF,TGTGCCAGCAGCCGTAGGGGGGGGGCTCAAGAGACCCAGTACTTC
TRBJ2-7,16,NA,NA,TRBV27,CASIKTGTRDIHEQYF,TGTGCCAGCATCAAAACCGGGACCCGGGATATCCACGAGCAGTACTTC
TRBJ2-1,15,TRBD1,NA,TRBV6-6,CASSYRDRGRNEQFF,TGTGCCAGCAGTTACCGGGACAGGGGAAGGAATGAGCAGTTCTTC
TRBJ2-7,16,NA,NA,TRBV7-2,CASRHSGGRAGYEQYF,TGTGCCAGCAGACATTCAGGGGGACGAGCGGGCTACGAGCAGTACTTC
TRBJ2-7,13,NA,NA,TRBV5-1,CASSLAGGDEQYF,TGCGCCAGCAGCTTGGCCGGAGGTGACGAGCAGTACTTC
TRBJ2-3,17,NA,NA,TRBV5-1,CASSSGLRVLNTDTQYF,TGCGCCAGCAGTTCGGGGTTGCGAGTTCTGAACACAGATACGCAGTATTTT
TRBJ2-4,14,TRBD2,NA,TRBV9,CASSVAGGKNIQYF,TGTGCCAGCAGCGTAGCGGGAGGGAAAAACATTCAGTACTTC
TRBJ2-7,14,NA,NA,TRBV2,CASRPTGREGEQYF,TGTGCCAGCAGACCGACAGGGCGGGAAGGCGAGCAGTACTTC
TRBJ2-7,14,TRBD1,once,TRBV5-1,CASSGTGSSYEQYF,TGCGCCAGCAGCGGGACAGGGAGCTCCTACGAGCAGTACTTC
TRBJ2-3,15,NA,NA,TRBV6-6,CATRLRGTSTDTQYF,TGTGCCACCAGACTCAGGGGCACTAGCACAGATACGCAGTATTTT
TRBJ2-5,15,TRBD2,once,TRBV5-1,CASNSGLAVIETQYF,TGCGCCAGCAATTCGGGACTAGCGGTCATAGAGACCCAGTACTTC
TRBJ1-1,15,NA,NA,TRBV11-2,CASSRRTDWTTEAFF,TGTGCCAGCAGCCGAAGGACAGATTGGACCACTGAAGCTTTCTTT
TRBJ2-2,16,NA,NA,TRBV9,CASSVFATEGTGELFF,TGTGCCAGCAGCGTATTCGCAACCGAGGGCACCGGGGAGCTGTTTTTT
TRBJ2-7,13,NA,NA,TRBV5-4,CASSLGVSYEQYF,TGTGCCAGCAGCTTGGGAGTCTCCTACGAGCAGTACTTC
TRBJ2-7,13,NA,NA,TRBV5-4,CASSTGSSYEQYF,TGTGCCAGCAGCACCGGGTCGTCCTACGAGCAGTACTTC
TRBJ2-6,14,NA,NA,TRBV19,CATSEAGGANVLTF,TGTGCCACAAGTGAGGCAGGCGGAGCCAACGTCCTGACTTTC
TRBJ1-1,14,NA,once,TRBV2,CARSSGQMNTEAFF,TGTGCCAGGTCGTCCGGTCAGATGAACACTGAAGCTTTCTTT
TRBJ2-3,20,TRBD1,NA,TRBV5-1,CASVFKDRARTRTSTDTQYF,TGCGCCAGCGTATTCAAGGACAGGGCAAGGACTCGGACTAGCACAGATACGCAGTATTTT
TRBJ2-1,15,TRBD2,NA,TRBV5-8,CASSKLAELYNEQFF,TGTGCCAGCAGCAAACTAGCGGAGCTGTACAATGAGCAGTTCTTC